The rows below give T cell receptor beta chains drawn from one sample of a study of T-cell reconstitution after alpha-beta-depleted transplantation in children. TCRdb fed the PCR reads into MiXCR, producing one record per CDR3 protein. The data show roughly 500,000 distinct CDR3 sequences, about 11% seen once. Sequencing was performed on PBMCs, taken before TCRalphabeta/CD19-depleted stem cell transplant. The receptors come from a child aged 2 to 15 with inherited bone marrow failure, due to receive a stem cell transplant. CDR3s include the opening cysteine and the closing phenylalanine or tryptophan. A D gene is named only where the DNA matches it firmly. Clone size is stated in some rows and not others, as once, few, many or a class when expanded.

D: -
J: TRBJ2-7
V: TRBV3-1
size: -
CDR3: CASSQGTGSSYEQYF
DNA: TGTGCCAGCAGCCAAGGCACTGGGAGCTCCTACGAGCAGTACTTC

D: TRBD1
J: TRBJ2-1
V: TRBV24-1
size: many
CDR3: CATSDPPLRDRGTDEQFF
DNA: TGTGCCACCAGTGATCCACCTCTGCGGGACAGGGGCACGGATGAGCAGTTCTTC

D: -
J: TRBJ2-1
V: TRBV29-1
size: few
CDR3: CSVIYNEQFF
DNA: TGCAGCGTTATATACAATGAGCAGTTCTTC

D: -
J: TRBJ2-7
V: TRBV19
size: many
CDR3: CASSMGTGVYEQYF
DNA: TGTGCCAGTAGTATGGGAACGGGAGTCTACGAGCAGTACTTC

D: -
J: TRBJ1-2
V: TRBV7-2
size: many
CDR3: CASSLVSRGEDYGYTF
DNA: TGTGCCAGCAGCTTAGTGAGTCGGGGGGAAGACTATGGCTACACCTTC

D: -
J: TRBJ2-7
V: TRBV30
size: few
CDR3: CAWGDQGPYEQYF
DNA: TGTGCCTGGGGCGACCAGGGACCCTACGAGCAGTACTTC

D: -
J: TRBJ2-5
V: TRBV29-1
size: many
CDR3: CSVAKMGQETQYF
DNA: TGCAGCGTCGCCAAGATGGGCCAAGAGACCCAGTACTTC

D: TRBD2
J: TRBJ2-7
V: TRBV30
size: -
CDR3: CAWSGPGGRAHNEQYF
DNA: TGTGCCTGGAGTGGACCGGGCGGGAGGGCCCATAACGAGCAGTACTTC

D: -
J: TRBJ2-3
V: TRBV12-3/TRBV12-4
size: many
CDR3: CASSFGAPGTDTQYF
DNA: TGTGCCAGCAGTTTTGGGGCTCCTGGCACAGATACGCAGTATTTT

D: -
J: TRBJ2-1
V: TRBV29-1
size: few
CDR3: CSVEASYNEQFF
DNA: TGCAGCGTTGAGGCCAGTTACAATGAGCAGTTCTTC

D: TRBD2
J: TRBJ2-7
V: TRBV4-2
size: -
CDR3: CASSQPAGTSGRAYEQYF
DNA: TGTGCCAGCAGCCAACCGGCCGGGACTAGCGGGAGGGCCTACGAGCAGTACTTC

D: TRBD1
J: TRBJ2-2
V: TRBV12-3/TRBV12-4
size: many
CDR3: CASSFPETGPNTGELFF
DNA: TGTGCCAGCAGTTTTCCCGAGACAGGGCCCAACACCGGGGAGCTGTTTTTT

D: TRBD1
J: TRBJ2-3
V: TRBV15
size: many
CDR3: CATSRLGTGNTDTQYF
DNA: TGTGCCACCAGCAGATTAGGGACAGGGAATACAGATACGCAGTATTTT

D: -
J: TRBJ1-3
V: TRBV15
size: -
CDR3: CATSRDAGISGNTIYF
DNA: TGTGCCACCAGCAGAGACGCGGGCATCTCTGGAAACACCATATATTTT

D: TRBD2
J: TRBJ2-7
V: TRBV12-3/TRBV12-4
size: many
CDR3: CASSYHKRESSYEQYF
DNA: TGTGCCAGCAGTTATCATAAGCGGGAGTCATCCTACGAGCAGTACTTC

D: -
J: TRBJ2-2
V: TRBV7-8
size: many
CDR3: CASSIVALNTGELFF
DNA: TGTGCCAGCAGCATCGTGGCCCTGAACACCGGGGAGCTGTTTTTT

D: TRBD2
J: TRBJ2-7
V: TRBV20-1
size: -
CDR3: CSAKTSGRPGYEQYF
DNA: TGCAGTGCCAAGACTAGCGGGAGGCCCGGCTACGAGCAGTACTTC

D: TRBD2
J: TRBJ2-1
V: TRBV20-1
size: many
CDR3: CSATRGLAGWEQFF
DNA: TGCAGTGCTACCCGCGGACTAGCGGGTTGGGAGCAGTTCTTC

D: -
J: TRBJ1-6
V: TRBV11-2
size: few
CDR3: CASSRGKGSSYNSPLHF
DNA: TGTGCCAGCAGCCGGGGCAAGGGGAGCTCCTATAATTCACCCCTCCACTTT

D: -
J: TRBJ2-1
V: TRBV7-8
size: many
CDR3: CASSLGEINEQFF
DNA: TGTGCCAGCAGCTTGGGGGAGATCAATGAGCAGTTCTTC